The sequence of this T cell receptor beta chain was determined in a study of shared clonotypes between healthy human individuals. Terminally differentiated effector memory CD45RA+ cells were excluded from the naive CD8 cells, which were CD45RO-negative and positively selected for CCR7. Everyone who donated was a Caucasian adult who lived in Nashville, Tennessee. Replicate PCRs from sorted subsets contained roughly 200 ng DNA, which is around 30,000 T cell genomes. Authors' processing steps: Because ImmunoSEQ provided only junction sequences with no quality scores, the filtering differed. Data came from immunoSEQ multiplex PCR; TCRdb stores just in-frame clones and leaves some out. V and J calls and clone size come straight from that table; D and trimming were deduced from the DNA. The table records millions of clones, about 92% of them present only once. The CDR3 totals 16 residues. V lost 4 bases to trimming and J lost 4 bases; unmatched junction nucleotides: 10. Germline lookup yields CDR1 LGHNA and CDR2 YSLEER.

The sequencing sample was made of naive CD8+ T cells from PBMCs. The sequence was obtained from a man between 18 and 29 years old in good health. Some clones in this sample may be carry-over from other donors' samples. The chain joins TRBV4-3 to TRBJ2-1; 7 bases fit TRBD2. The CDR3 region is CASSLYGGRKYNEQFF. The CDR3 DNA follows: TGCGCCAGCAGCCTCTACGGCGGGAGAAAGTACAATGAGCAGTTCTTC.